This TCR beta chain was found in a study of blood T cell repertoires in COVID-19. Concerning this clone itself: The same CDR3 can be traced to other DNA sequences in this sample.

Measured with immunoSEQ multiplex PCR; TCRdb has only the in-frame clones, and not every one. In the table there are 200,000 to 300,000 clones, about 90% of which are singletons. V shed 5 bases, J shed 4 bases, and the junction held 7 bases outside the gene matches. Germline V lookup: CDR1 SGHTA, CDR2 FQGNSA. There are 14 residues in the CDR3. The chain recombines TRBV7-2 with TRBJ1-2, with 7 bases that match TRBD1. The sample was peripheral blood. The sequence was obtained from a man aged 18 to 29 with active or convalescent COVID-19. The DNA for the CDR3 is TGTGCCAGCAGCCCCCGGACAGGTGGCTATGGCTACACCTTC. Protein sequence: CASSPRTGGYGYTF. Together with reference TRBV7-2 and TRBJ1-2, the CDR3 gives the full variable domain: GAGVSQSPSNKVTEKGKDVELRCDPISGHTALYWYRQSLGQGLEFLIYFQGNSAPDKSGLPSDRFSAERTGGSVSTLTIQRTQQEDSAVYLCASSPRTGGYGYTFGSGTRLTVV.